This TCR beta chain was recovered during a study of T cell repertoires in urothelial bladder cancer. Clones were read by immunoSEQ multiplex PCR, and TCRdb kept only the in-frame ones, dropping some. Of some 6,000 clones listed, 65% to 75% are singletons. Trimming left V 3 bases short and J 6 bases short, with 8 bases between. The CDR3 totals 13 residues. Germline V gene lookup returns CDR1 SNHLY and CDR2 FYNNEI. This receptor was identified in a human donor with urothelial carcinoma. This rearrangement joins TRBV2 to TRBJ2-2; the D is unclear. Sequences were obtained from tumor-infiltrating cells from bladder cancer. The chain's CDR3 is CASSDLGSGELFF. The CDR3, as DNA: TGTGCCAGCAGTGATCTGGGGTCCGGGGAGCTGTTTTTT.